These T cell receptor beta chains were read from a single sample in a study of shared clonotypes between healthy human individuals. TCRdb's table, derived via immunoSEQ multiplex PCR, lists solely in-frame clones and lacks some. Of 2 million to 2.5 million clones detected, roughly 95% appear once; the ten largest clones hold more than 0.1%. Sequences were obtained from naive CD4+ T cells sorted from blood. These receptors originate from a young man in good health. Both conserved end residues are part of each CDR3. The D gene is left open where the match is weak. Rows may omit the clone size; those that give it use once, few, many or a size class.

J: TRBJ2-7; D: .; size: .; V: TRBV27; DNA: TGTGCCAGCAGCCTCGGACACGGCGACGTCTACGAGCAGTACTTC; CDR3: CASSLGHGDVYEQYF
J: TRBJ2-3; D: TRBD1; size: .; V: TRBV5-1; DNA: TGCGCCAGCAGTCTTGACAGGGGCACAGATACGCAGTATTTT; CDR3: CASSLDRGTDTQYF
J: TRBJ1-2; D: .; size: .; V: TRBV19; DNA: TGTGCCAGTAGTATCCCCCTGGGGGCACGTGGCTACACCTTC; CDR3: CASSIPLGARGYTF
J: TRBJ1-2; D: TRBD1; size: .; V: TRBV5-1; DNA: TGCGCCAGCAGCGAGTCGACAGGGAACTATGGCTACACCTTC; CDR3: CASSESTGNYGYTF
J: TRBJ2-1; D: TRBD1; size: .; V: TRBV28; DNA: TGTGCCAGCAGTTTTTTGGACAGGGGGTATGAGCAGTTCTTC; CDR3: CASSFLDRGYEQFF
J: TRBJ2-7; D: .; size: .; V: TRBV5-1; DNA: TGCGCCAGCAGCTTGACAGGGGGAAGGGAGGGAGAGCAGTACTTC; CDR3: CASSLTGGREGEQYF
J: TRBJ2-1; D: TRBD2; size: once; V: TRBV4-3; DNA: TGCGCCAGCAGCCAGCAGCGGGAGGGCCTACTCGAGCAGTTCTTC; CDR3: CASSQQREGLLEQFF
J: TRBJ1-5; D: .; size: .; V: TRBV6-1; DNA: TGTGCCAGCAGGGAGACACCCTATAGCAATCAGCCCCAGCATTTT; CDR3: CASRETPYSNQPQHF
J: TRBJ1-6; D: TRBD1; size: .; V: TRBV25-1; DNA: TGTGCCAGCACCCTCCGGGACAGAAATTCACCCCTCCACTTT; CDR3: CASTLRDRNSPLHF
J: TRBJ2-7; D: TRBD2; size: .; V: TRBV4-1; DNA: TGCGCCAGCAGCCTGGGACTAGCGGCCTACGAGCAGTACTTC; CDR3: CASSLGLAAYEQYF
J: TRBJ1-1; D: .; size: .; V: TRBV5-4; DNA: TGTGCCAGCAGCTCAATCCTGGACGGGACTGAAGCTTTCTTT; CDR3: CASSSILDGTEAFF
J: TRBJ1-1; D: .; size: .; V: TRBV15; DNA: TGTGCCACCAGCAGATCGGAAACGACTGAAGCTTTCTTT; CDR3: CATSRSETTEAFF
J: TRBJ2-4; D: TRBD1; size: .; V: TRBV15; DNA: TGTGCCACCAGCAGAGATTTTAGGGACAGCGCCGGACTAGCCAAAAACATTCAGTACTTC; CDR3: CATSRDFRDSAGLAKNIQYF
J: TRBJ1-2; D: .; size: .; V: TRBV6-1; DNA: TGTGCCAGCACGCTGACGCAGACGAACTATGGCTACACCTTC; CDR3: CASTLTQTNYGYTF
J: TRBJ2-3; D: TRBD2; size: .; V: TRBV5-1; DNA: TGCGCCAGCAGCTTGGCTAGCGGGGGATTTATAGATACGCAGTATTTT; CDR3: CASSLASGGFIDTQYF
J: TRBJ1-4; D: .; size: .; V: TRBV7-6; DNA: TGTGCCAGCAGCTTAGTAGGGGCAACTAATGAAAAACTGTTTTTT; CDR3: CASSLVGATNEKLFF
J: TRBJ2-1; D: .; size: .; V: TRBV7-2; DNA: TGTGCCAGCAGCTTAGGGGCCAAAGGGGAGCAGTTCTTC; CDR3: CASSLGAKGEQFF
J: TRBJ2-7; D: .; size: .; V: TRBV5-4; DNA: TGTGCCAGCAGCGTAAATCCGGGACAACTATCCCACGAGCAGTACTTC; CDR3: CASSVNPGQLSHEQYF
J: TRBJ2-7; D: TRBD2; size: once; V: TRBV9; DNA: TGTGCCAGCAGCCCCGGGACTAGCGGGCCCTCCTACGAGCAGTACTTC; CDR3: CASSPGTSGPSYEQYF
J: TRBJ2-7; D: .; size: .; V: TRBV14; DNA: TGTGCCAGCAGCCAAGATTTAGGCAGCTCCTACGAGCAGTACTTC; CDR3: CASSQDLGSSYEQYF
J: TRBJ2-1; D: TRBD2; size: .; V: TRBV7-9; DNA: TGTGCCAGCAGCTTACGGTGGATCACTAGCGGGGACAATGAGCAGTTCTTC; CDR3: CASSLRWITSGDNEQFF
J: TRBJ1-2; D: .; size: .; V: TRBV5-1; DNA: TGCGCCAGCAGCTTGGCAGGGCAGTCCTATGGCTACACCTTC; CDR3: CASSLAGQSYGYTF
J: TRBJ2-2; D: TRBD1; size: .; V: TRBV5-8; DNA: TGTGCCAGCACCCAAAACAGGGGGCGAAACACCGGGGAGCTGTTTTTT; CDR3: CASTQNRGRNTGELFF
J: TRBJ2-1; D: TRBD1; size: .; V: TRBV7-9; DNA: TGTGCCAGCAGCTTACCTCGACAGGGGGAACAGGATGAGCAGTTCTTC; CDR3: CASSLPRQGEQDEQFF
J: TRBJ2-2; D: .; size: .; V: TRBV30; DNA: TGTGCCTGGAGTGTACCGGCAGGGGAGCTGTTTTTT; CDR3: CAWSVPAGELFF
J: TRBJ1-1; D: .; size: .; V: TRBV10-3; DNA: TGTGCCATCAGATGGACAGAAGTGAACACTGAAGCTTTCTTT; CDR3: CAIRWTEVNTEAFF
J: TRBJ1-4; D: .; size: .; V: TRBV10-3; DNA: TGTGCCATCAGTGACCCGGCTGAGGGCACTAATGAAAAACTGTTTTTT; CDR3: CAISDPAEGTNEKLFF
J: TRBJ2-2; D: .; size: .; V: TRBV28; DNA: TGTTCCGTCAGGGGCCGGAACACCGGGGAGCTGTTTTTT; CDR3: CSVRGRNTGELFF
J: TRBJ1-5; D: .; size: .; V: TRBV2; DNA: TGTGCCAGCAGTGAAGTGCAGCTGGGAGGCAATCAGCCCCAGCATTTT; CDR3: CASSEVQLGGNQPQHF
J: TRBJ2-7; D: .; size: .; V: TRBV30; DNA: TGTGCCTGGAGTGTAGGGTCACCGGGATCCTACGAGCAGTACTTC; CDR3: CAWSVGSPGSYEQYF
J: TRBJ2-7; D: .; size: .; V: TRBV5-1; DNA: TGCGCCAGCAGCTTGGGGGGGTTTGCGGGCCCCTACGAGCAGTACTTC; CDR3: CASSLGGFAGPYEQYF
J: TRBJ2-7; D: .; size: .; V: TRBV5-1; DNA: TGCGCCAGCAGCTTGGGGTTAACCTACGAGCAGTACTTC; CDR3: CASSLGLTYEQYF
J: TRBJ2-1; D: .; size: .; V: TRBV27; DNA: TGTGCCAGCGGCGTGGGGGGTTATTCCTACAATGAGCAGTTCTTC; CDR3: CASGVGGYSYNEQFF